This T cell receptor (beta chain) originates from a study of PD-1 blockade in classical Hodgkin lymphoma. Study-wide results and limits: Initiation of nivolumab under 1 year after ASCT led to exclusion of patients. Newly diagnosed patients had baseline TCR diversity that was reportedly lower than that of healthy donors. Unlike CD8+ TCR diversity, which did not rise significantly by C4D1, CD4+ TCR diversity did.

The data were produced by immunoSEQ multiplex PCR, yet TCRdb's version contains in-frame clones alone and is incomplete. The repertoire holds some 30,000 clones, with roughly four fifths as singletons. A word on this clone: The target antigen is unknown.

The CDR3 is 17 amino acids. Per the germline V gene, CDR1 is MDHEN and CDR2 is SYDVKM. Trimming removed 3 bases at V and 3 bases at J, with 18 bases between. As to time point: cycle 4 day 1 (C4D1), after five to seven weeks of nivolumab. All patients relapsed after autologous stem cell transplantation, and brentuximab vedotin exposure varied. This chain links TRBV28 with TRBJ2-1; D ambiguous. Here the sequenced sample was peripheral blood mononuclear cells (PBMCs), taken before the fourth cycle of nivolumab. The sequence came from a human donor with classical Hodgkin lymphoma. CDR3 protein: CASSLRRVWDGYNEQFF. In DNA form, the CDR3 reads TGTGCCAGCAGTTTGAGGCGAGTATGGGATGGCTACAATGAGCAGTTCTTC.